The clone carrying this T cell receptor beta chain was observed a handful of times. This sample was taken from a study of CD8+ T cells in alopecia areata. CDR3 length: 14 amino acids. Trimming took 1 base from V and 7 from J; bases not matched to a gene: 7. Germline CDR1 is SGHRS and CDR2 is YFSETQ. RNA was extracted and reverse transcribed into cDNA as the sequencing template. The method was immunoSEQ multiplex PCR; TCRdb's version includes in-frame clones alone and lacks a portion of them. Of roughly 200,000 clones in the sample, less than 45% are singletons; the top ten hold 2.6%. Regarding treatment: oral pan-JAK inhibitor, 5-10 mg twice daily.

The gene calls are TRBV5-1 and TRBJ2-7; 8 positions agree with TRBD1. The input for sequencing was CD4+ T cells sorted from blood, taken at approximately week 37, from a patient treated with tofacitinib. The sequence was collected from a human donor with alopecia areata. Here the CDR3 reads CASSLLDRVGEQYF. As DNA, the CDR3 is TGCGCCAGCAGCTTGCTGGACAGGGTAGGTGAGCAGTACTTC.